The 25 T cell receptor beta chains given below trace back to one sample, sequenced in a study of T cells after yellow fever vaccination. TCRdb re-derived calls from the 5' RACE reads in MiXCR, one entry per CDR3 protein. The data hold approximately 300,000 distinct CDR3 sequences, with roughly a tenth observed a single time. Here the sequenced sample was CD4+ T cells sorted from PBMCs, taken 45 days after the yellow fever booster vaccination. The receptors were gathered from a man aged 18 to 30 who received the YFV17D yellow fever vaccine.

This clonotype was seen at least ten times. The CDR3 spells CASSLVVFGTDTQYF. CDR3 in DNA: TGTGCCAGCAGCTTAGTAGTGTTCGGCACAGATACGCAGTATTTT. V is TRBV7-2 and J is TRBJ2-3; D is unclear. Germline CDR1 is SGHTA and CDR2 is FQGNSA. V was pared by 1 base and J by 1 base, with 9 bases between. The length of the CDR3 is 15 residues. The whole variable domain, remainder taken from reference TRBV7-2 and TRBJ2-3, is GAGVSQSPSNKVTEKGKDVELRCDPISGHTALYWYRQSLGQGLEFLIYFQGNSAPDKSGLPSDRFSAERTGGSVSTLTIQRTQQEDSAVYLCASSLVVFGTDTQYFGPGTRLTVL.

The J gene is TRBJ2-7, the V gene TRBV10-2; maybe TRBD1 (5 bases). The CDR3 has 11 amino acids. V was trimmed by 8 bases and J by 3 bases, leaving 8 bases between them. The germline V gene has CDR1 WSHSY and CDR2 SAAADI. The CDR3 here is CASVGLYEQYF. The CDR3 DNA is TGCGCCAGCGTGGGGCTCTACGAGCAGTACTTC.

This clonotype was seen just once. The V gene is TRBV6-2 or TRBV6-3, the J gene TRBJ1-2; no reliable D call. In germline, CDR1 is MNHEY, CDR2 SVGEGT. The length of the CDR3 is 15 residues. V lost 0 bases and J lost 4, with 12 bases in between. The CDR3 DNA sequence: TGTGCCAGCAGTTACTCCGGCTCTTCAGCCTATGGCTACACCTTC. Protein product: CASSYSGSSAYGYTF.

This clonotype was seen ten or more times. CDR3 coding DNA: TGTGCCAGCAGCTTAGAACTAGCGGGGGAGATTTACAATGAGCAGTTCTTC. Its translation: CASSLELAGEIYNEQFF. This chain connects TRBV7-9 to TRBJ2-1; TRBD2 matches at 11 bases. V trimming: 1 base; J trimming: 4 bases; junction bases outside the gene matches: 6. The CDR3 runs to 17 residues. From germline, CDR1 is SEHNR and CDR2 FQNEAQ (reference sequence). Drawing the rest from reference TRBV7-9 and TRBJ2-1, the complete variable domain is DTGVSQNPRHKITKRGQNVTFRCDPISEHNRLYWYRQTLGQGPEFLTYFQNEAQLEKSRLLSDRFSAERPKGSFSTLEIQRTEQGDSAMYLCASSLELAGEIYNEQFFGPGTRLTVL.

J is TRBJ2-5 and V is TRBV18; 13 nucleotides line up with TRBD2. The V gene's germline CDR1 is KGHSH and CDR2 LQKENI. After removal of 3 bases from V and 5 bases from J, the junction contained 6 bases not matched to a gene. CDR3 length equals 16 residues. The CDR3, as DNA: TGTGCCAGCTCACCTCCGGGACTAGCGGGGTCCGAGACCCAGTACTTC. Translating gives CASSPPGLAGSETQYF.

There are a few counts of this clonotype. The V gene is TRBV7-8, the J gene TRBJ1-3; tentative D call: TRBD1 (6 bases). V lost 4 bases to trimming and J lost 2 bases, with 9 bases between them. The CDR3 has 14 amino acids. Germline values: CDR1 SGHVS, CDR2 FQNEAQ. CDR3 sequence reads: CASSYPGAGNTIYF. The CDR3 DNA follows: TGTGCCAGCAGCTACCCAGGGGCTGGAAACACCATATATTTT.

The rearrangement joins TRBV5-1 to TRBJ1-2, with a tentative D call TRBD1 (5 bases). The CDR3 is made up of 14 amino acids. Looked up from germline, CDR1 is SGHRS and CDR2 is YFSETQ. V shed 3 bases and J shed 4 bases, with 13 bases lying between them. The CDR3 here is CASSSEGTSYGYTF. The CDR3 DNA reads as TGCGCCAGCAGCTCCGAGGGGACTTCCTATGGCTACACCTTC.

At least ten counts were recorded for this clonotype. This chain uses TRBV6-5 with TRBJ1-2; a weak D match, TRBD1 (5 bases). CDR3 length: 15 amino acids. Germline CDR1 reads MNHEY; CDR2 reads SVGAGI. The V end was cut by 2 bases, the J end by 4 bases, with 14 bases between. CDR3 amino acids: CASSYVGAAGYGYTF. As DNA, the CDR3 is TGTGCCAGCAGTTACGTCGGGGCGGCGGGCTATGGCTACACCTTC.

This clonotype came up a few times. The V gene is TRBV3-1, the J gene TRBJ2-3, with 8 nucleotides matching TRBD1. The V gene's germline CDR1 is LGHDT and CDR2 YNNKEL (reference sequence). The CDR3 loop spans 15 amino acids. Losses at the gene ends were 6 bases for V and 5 bases for J; bases not matched to a gene: 10. The CDR3 loop is CASRRQGRSLDTQYF. CDR3 coding DNA: TGTGCCAGCAGGCGACAGGGGCGGAGCTTAGATACGCAGTATTTT.

Ten or more counts support this clonotype. The rearrangement joins TRBV4-2 to TRBJ1-4, with a possible D match to TRBD1 (6 bases). V was shortened by 4 bases and J by 2 bases, with 8 bases between the two germline ends. The CDR3 has 14 amino acids. Germline V gives CDR1 LGHNA, CDR2 YNFKEQ. DNA of the CDR3: TGTGCCAGCAGCCTACAGGGTACTAATGAAAAACTGTTTTTT. Amino acids: CASSLQGTNEKLFF.

Many counts were recorded for this clonotype. This chain links TRBV7-3 with TRBJ2-7, with D tentatively TRBD2 (7 bases). Germline CDR1 is SGHTA and CDR2 is FQGTGA. The germline V and J ends were trimmed by 2 bases and 3 bases, with 17 bases remaining between them. The CDR3 has 16 amino acids. The CDR3 loop reads CASSLQHGGAVYEQYF. CDR3 sequence (DNA): TGTGCCAGCAGCTTACAACATGGGGGGGCTGTCTACGAGCAGTACTTC.

The sample holds a few counts of this clonotype. V and J are TRBV28 and TRBJ2-7, with 7 bases matching TRBD1. The length of the CDR3 is 15 residues. Germline CDR1 reads MDHEN; CDR2 reads SYDVKM. Trimming removed 4 bases from V and 1 base from J; junction bases left unmatched: 7. The CDR3 sequence: CASSSSGTESYEQYV. As DNA, the CDR3 is TGTGCCAGCAGTTCCTCCGGGACAGAATCCTACGAGCAGTACGTC.

This clonotype was seen a handful of times. The CDR3 coding sequence is TGCGCCAGCGTCGGGCCCGGGGAGCTGTTTTTT. Amino acids: CASVGPGELFF. This chain links TRBV10-1 with TRBJ2-2; D is unresolved. The CDR3 consists of 11 residues. Germline V gene lookup returns CDR1 WNHNN and CDR2 SYGVQD (reference sequence). The germline V and J ends were trimmed by 8 bases and 6 bases, with 7 bases remaining between them.

The chain carries TRBV12-3 or TRBV12-4 and TRBJ2-6; weak D call: TRBD2 (5 bases). V was pared by 8 bases and J by 8 bases, with 10 bases between. This CDR3 region has 12 residues. The CDR3 loop is CASSGGSNVLTF. CDR3 bases: TGTGCCAGCTCCGGCGGGTCCAACGTCCTGACTTTC.

The V call is TRBV29-1, the J call TRBJ2-6, with no clear D. Germline assignment: CDR1 SQVTM and CDR2 ANQGSEA. The CDR3 length is 12 residues. V lost 4 bases and J 8 bases, leaving 9 bases between the germline ends. CDR3 coding DNA: TGCAGCGTTGCCACGGTTACCAACGTCCTGACTTTC. It yields the protein CSVATVTNVLTF.

The V call is TRBV7-9, the J call TRBJ1-2; weak D call: TRBD1 (6 bases). The CDR3 is 17 amino acids. V was shortened by 6 bases and J by 4 bases, with 24 bases between the two germline ends. Germline V lookup: CDR1 SEHNR, CDR2 FQNEAQ (reference sequence). CDR3 coding DNA: TGTGCCAGCAGTGGCAACCCAGGCCAGGGGATACGCTATGGCTACACCTTC. It translates to CASSGNPGQGIRYGYTF.

V gene TRBV6-5 combines with J gene TRBJ1-5; D unclear. This CDR3 has 15 amino acids. Germline loops: CDR1 MNHEY, CDR2 SVGAGI. The V end was cut by 6 bases, the J end by 8 bases, with 20 bases between. The CDR3 DNA sequence: TGTGCCAGCAGCCCCGGACCTTCCGTACGTAAGCCCCAGCATTTT. It specifies CASSPGPSVRKPQHF.

This clonotype appeared a few times. This chain uses TRBV29-1 with TRBJ1-3, with D tentatively TRBD1 (5 bases). The germline gives CDR1 SQVTM, CDR2 ANQGSEA. CDR3 size: 13 residues. The CDR3 DNA reads TGCGGAGCGACAGAGAGCTCTGGAAACACCATATATTTT. Protein sequence: CGATESSGNTIYF.

V and J are TRBV10-3 and TRBJ1-2; D unresolved. Trimming pared 10 bases from V and 1 base from J, leaving 16 bases between. Per germline, CDR1 ENHRY and CDR2 SYGVKD. The CDR3 covers 14 residues. The CDR3 DNA reads as TGTGCCACAGACTCGGGCCGGGATAACTATGGCTACACCTTC. Encoded protein: CATDSGRDNYGYTF.

This clonotype was observed a few times. The J gene is TRBJ1-2, the V gene TRBV6-2 or TRBV6-3; the D is unclear. Trimming left V 5 bases short and J 3 bases short, with 10 bases between. This CDR3 comprises 13 residues. Germline V lookup: CDR1 MNHEY, CDR2 SVGEGT. The CDR3 protein is CASSPEIYYGYTF. The CDR3 bases are TGTGCCAGCAGTCCCGAGATCTACTATGGCTACACCTTC.

The sample holds a few counts of this clonotype. The genes are TRBV19 and TRBJ1-1, with 8 nucleotides matching TRBD1. Germline-derived CDR1 and CDR2 are LNHDA and SQIVND (reference sequence). J was trimmed by 1 base and V by 7 bases; bases with no gene match: 8. The length of the CDR3 is 15 residues. In DNA, the CDR3 is TGTGCCAGTATAAGTCGGGACAGGAGGAACACTGAAGCTTTCTTT. Translation gives CASISRDRRNTEAFF.

This clonotype was recorded at least ten times. V is TRBV11-2 and J is TRBJ2-7, with D possibly TRBD2 on 5 matching bases. The ends were cut back, 2 bases at V and 0 bases at J, with 11 bases in the middle. The CDR3 is 15 amino acids. Germline assignment: CDR1 SGHAT and CDR2 FQNNGV. CDR3: CASSLFGVSSYEQYF. The CDR3 DNA reads TGTGCCAGCAGCTTATTCGGGGTGAGCTCCTACGAGCAGTACTTC.

Comment on this clonotype: Germline is not matched at one junction end, which may reflect a read error. V gene TRBV2 combines with J gene TRBJ2-3, with D possibly being TRBD2 (7 bases). Germline V lookup: CDR1 SNHLY, CDR2 FYNNEI. The CDR3 has 16 residues. The CDR3 region has the DNA TGTGCCAGCAGTGAAGCCGTTGGGGGGGGCACCGATACGCAGTATTTT. The encoded protein is CASSEAVGGGTDTQYF.

This clonotype has ten or more counts. The genes are TRBV15 and TRBJ1-4; 7 bases line up with TRBD1. The CDR3 is made up of 13 amino acids. Losses at the gene ends were 5 bases for V and 7 bases for J; bases not matched to a gene: 4. Germline V gene lookup returns CDR1 LNHNV and CDR2 YYDKDF (reference sequence). CDR3 coding DNA: TGTGCCACCAGCGACAGGGTGACTGAAAAACTGTTTTTT. It is translated as CATSDRVTEKLFF.

This clonotype was counted between two and nine times. V usage is TRBV6-4 and J usage is TRBJ2-3; D possibly corresponds to TRBD1 (7 bases). From germline, CDR1 is MRHNA and CDR2 SNTAGT. The CDR3 is 18 residues long. V lost 4 bases to trimming and J lost 5 bases, with 25 bases between them. The CDR3 nucleotides are TGTGCCAGCAGTGCCGGGACAGTCGGCGGGATAGGGGGAGATACGCAGTATTTT. This codes for CASSAGTVGGIGGDTQYF.